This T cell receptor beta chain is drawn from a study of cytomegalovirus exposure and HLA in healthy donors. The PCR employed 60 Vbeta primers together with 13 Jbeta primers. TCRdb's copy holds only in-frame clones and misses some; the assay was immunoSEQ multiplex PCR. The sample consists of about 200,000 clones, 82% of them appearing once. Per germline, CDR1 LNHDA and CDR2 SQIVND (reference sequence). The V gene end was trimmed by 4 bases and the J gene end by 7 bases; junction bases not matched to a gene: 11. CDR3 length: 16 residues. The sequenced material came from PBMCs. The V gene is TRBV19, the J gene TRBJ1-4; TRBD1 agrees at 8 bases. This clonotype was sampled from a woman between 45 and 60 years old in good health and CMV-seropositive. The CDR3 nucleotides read TGTGCCAGTAGTACTGGGACAGGTTCGTCGACTGAAAAACTGTTTTTT. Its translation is CASSTGTGSSTEKLFF.